These 11 T cell receptor beta chains were all obtained from the same sample, sequenced in a study of CD8 T cells in Susac syndrome (dated by TCRdb to between 2018 and 2020). Receptor libraries were prepared by the immunoSEQ multiplex PCR assay. RNA was extracted with the RNeasy kit and roughly 0.45 to 1 ug was reverse transcribed using random hexamers. Using fastp trimming at Q25 and MiXCR clonotype assembly, TCRdb reanalyzed the public sequencing data and kept in-frame beta chains. Rows with one shared CDR3 protein collapse into an entry with the most common genes and DNA. The sample table records approximately 110,000 distinct CDR3 sequences; 90% to 95% of these occur just once. 0.087% of the sample is in the top ten clones. Sequencing input: CD4+ T cells from PBMCs. Receptor source: a human donor in good health.

V is TRBV3-1 and J is TRBJ2-2; D is unclear. V was shortened by 0 bases and J by 4 bases, with 6 bases between the two germline ends. CDR1 is LGHDT, CDR2 YNNKEL, per germline (reference sequence). There are 14 residues in the CDR3. In nucleotides, the CDR3 is TGTGCCAGCAGCCAAGAAAGACGCACCGGGGAGCTGTTTTTT. It codes for CASSQERRTGELFF.

The chain uses TRBV5-1 and TRBJ2-2, with 14 nucleotides matching TRBD2. Germline CDR1 and CDR2: SGHRS and YFSETQ. The CDR3 runs to 18 residues. J was trimmed by 5 bases and V by 3 bases; bases with no gene match: 9. This chain's CDR3 is CASSSTGLAGVRTGELFF. The CDR3, as DNA: TGCGCCAGCAGCTCTACGGGACTAGCGGGAGTAAGGACCGGGGAGCTGTTTTTT.

Only one count was recorded for this clonotype. CDR3 region: CSATGGLNTDTQYF. The DNA for the CDR3 is TGCAGTGCCACGGGCGGCTTAAACACAGATACGCAGTATTTT. The chain combines TRBV20-1 with TRBJ2-3; unclear D gene. Germline V CDR1 and CDR2: DFQATT, SNEGSKA (reference sequence). This CDR3 has 14 residues. Trimming removed 6 bases from V and 2 bases from J, with 15 bases in between.

The chain recombines TRBV6-5 with TRBJ2-7, with TRBD2 matching 8 bases. Losses at the gene ends were 7 bases for V and 3 bases for J; bases not matched to a gene: 8. CDR3 length equals 14 residues. Germline V gene sequence: CDR1 MNHEY, CDR2 SVGAGI. CDR3 region: CASNSRGEGYEQYF. The CDR3 DNA is TGTGCCAGCAATTCGCGGGGGGAGGGCTACGAGCAGTACTTC.

CDR3 nucleotide sequence: TGTGCCAGCAGTTTGGAGAGTAGCAATCAGCCCCAGCATTTT. Translation gives CASSLESSNQPQHF. The V and J genes are TRBV12-3 or TRBV12-4 and TRBJ1-5, with D uncertain. CDR3 length equals 14 residues. V was trimmed by 3 bases and J by 0 bases, leaving 6 bases between them.

The chain couples TRBV19 to TRBJ1-2, with TRBD1 identical over 8 bases. Germline-derived CDR1 and CDR2 are LNHDA and SQIVND (reference sequence). The CDR3 sequence is 12 residues long. Trimming took 8 bases from V and 7 from J; bases not matched to a gene: 6. The CDR3 spells CASQDRGSGYTF. The CDR3, as DNA: TGTGCCAGTCAAGACAGGGGCTCTGGCTACACCTTC.

J is TRBJ2-1 and V is TRBV7-9; 12 nucleotides line up with TRBD2. CDR3 length: 16 amino acids. The V and J ends lost 5 bases and 6 bases, in that order; junction bases with no gene match: 8. Germline lookup yields CDR1 SEHNR and CDR2 FQNEAQ (reference sequence). The DNA of the CDR3 is TGTGCCAGCAGCCCGAGTCCGGGACTAGCGGGCAATGAGCAGTTCTTC. It encodes CASSPSPGLAGNEQFF.

The chain is built from TRBV2 and TRBJ2-5; 11 bases align to TRBD2. The germline V gene encodes CDR1 SNHLY and CDR2 FYNNEI. The CDR3 loop spans 14 amino acids. With V trimmed by 4 bases and J by 2 bases, 0 bases remained unmatched. The CDR3 reads CASSASGGQETQYF. CDR3 bases: TGTGCCAGCAGTGCTAGCGGGGGGCAAGAGACCCAGTACTTC.

In its sample, this clonotype was seen once. The chain has TRBV6-1 and TRBJ2-7; D may be TRBD2 (5 bases). Trimming stripped 8 bases from V and 4 bases from J, with 12 bases between. The CDR3 is 12 amino acids. CDR1 and CDR2 (germline): MNHNS, SASEGT. Here the CDR3 reads CASFPGGYEQYF. For the CDR3, the DNA is TGTGCCAGCTTCCCCGGCGGGTACGAGCAGTACTTC.

This chain joins TRBV19 and TRBJ2-2; no clear D. V was trimmed by 6 bases and J by 5 bases, leaving 10 bases between them. The germline V gene has CDR1 LNHDA and CDR2 SQIVND (reference sequence). The CDR3 length is 13 residues. CDR3 region: CASSPSWTGELFF. Here the CDR3 DNA reads TGTGCCAGTAGCCCTAGTTGGACCGGGGAGCTGTTTTTT.

The gene calls are TRBV19 and TRBJ2-7; D unclear. V was pared by 5 bases and J by 5 bases, with 22 bases between. Germline V gene lookup returns CDR1 LNHDA and CDR2 SQIVND (reference sequence). The CDR3 length is 16 residues. The CDR3 bases are TGTGCCAGTAGTCACCCTGGGCTAACCCCCGTAAACGAGCAGTACTTC. This codes for CASSHPGLTPVNEQYF.